These T cell receptor beta chains were read from a single sample in a study of PD-1 blockade in classical Hodgkin lymphoma. Produced via immunoSEQ multiplex PCR; TCRdb's table is partial and in-frame only. Counted here are fewer than 55,000 clones, roughly 90% occurring once; the ten biggest clones make up over 8%. Source: peripheral blood mononuclear cells (PBMCs), taken at baseline. Source of these receptors: a human donor with classical Hodgkin lymphoma. Each CDR3 is given with its conserved first and last residue. A D gene is named only where the DNA matches it firmly. Size is stated for part of the rows, as once, few or many counts, or as a class when the clone is expanded.

CDR3 DNA: TGTGCCAGCTCACCCCTGGCGGGACAGGGTACCTATGGCTACACCTTC; CDR3 protein: CASSPLAGQGTYGYTF; J gene: TRBJ1-2; V gene: TRBV18; clone size: NA; D gene: TRBD1
CDR3 DNA: TGTGCCAGCAGCGCCTGGGACAGCTCTGGAAACACCATATATTTT; CDR3 protein: CASSAWDSSGNTIYF; J gene: TRBJ1-3; V gene: TRBV7-2; clone size: NA; D gene: TRBD1
CDR3 DNA: TGTGCCAGCAGCTTGGGCGGGGGCTCCTACAATGAGCAGTTCTTC; CDR3 protein: CASSLGGGSYNEQFF; J gene: TRBJ2-1; V gene: TRBV5-4; clone size: NA; D gene: TRBD2
CDR3 DNA: TGTGCCATCAGAGGACAGGCCGGGGAGCTGTTTTTT; CDR3 protein: CAIRGQAGELFF; J gene: TRBJ2-2; V gene: TRBV10-3; clone size: NA; D gene: TRBD1
CDR3 DNA: TGTGCCATCACGGGGGGCTATGGCTACACCTTC; CDR3 protein: CAITGGYGYTF; J gene: TRBJ1-2; V gene: TRBV10-3; clone size: NA; D gene: NA
CDR3 DNA: TGTGCTAGTGGTTTGATGATGGGGAGGGGTTCCTACAATGAGCAGTTCTTC; CDR3 protein: CASGLMMGRGSYNEQFF; J gene: TRBJ2-1; V gene: TRBV12-5; clone size: NA; D gene: TRBD2
CDR3 DNA: TGTGCCAGCAGCCCTCAGGGGGGCGAGCAGTACTTC; CDR3 protein: CASSPQGGEQYF; J gene: TRBJ2-7; V gene: TRBV27; clone size: NA; D gene: NA
CDR3 DNA: TGTGCCAGAAGCCCGGCCCCGGGACGTACATCTGAGCAGTACTTC; CDR3 protein: CARSPAPGRTSEQYF; J gene: TRBJ2-7; V gene: TRBV5-3; clone size: NA; D gene: NA
CDR3 DNA: TGTGCCAGCAATGAGGGGGGATTTCCAACTAATGAAAAACTGTTTTTT; CDR3 protein: CASNEGGFPTNEKLFF; J gene: TRBJ1-4; V gene: TRBV6-1; clone size: NA; D gene: NA
CDR3 DNA: TGTGCCAGCAGCTTAGCGCCTAGCGGGGTGGCAGATACGCAGTATTTT; CDR3 protein: CASSLAPSGVADTQYF; J gene: TRBJ2-3; V gene: TRBV7-2; clone size: NA; D gene: TRBD2
CDR3 DNA: TGTGCCAGCAGTGAAAGGCCCGGGGTCGCTTCAACTAATGAAAAACTGTTTTTT; CDR3 protein: CASSERPGVASTNEKLFF; J gene: TRBJ1-4; V gene: TRBV25-1; clone size: NA; D gene: NA
CDR3 DNA: TGTGCCATCAGTGGAAGGGAGGGCAGGGCCTACGAGCAGTACTTC; CDR3 protein: CAISGREGRAYEQYF; J gene: TRBJ2-7; V gene: TRBV10-3; clone size: NA; D gene: TRBD2
CDR3 DNA: TGTGCCACCAGCAGGGACAGGGCTCCGCGAGGCTACACCTTC; CDR3 protein: CATSRDRAPRGYTF; J gene: TRBJ1-2; V gene: TRBV15; clone size: NA; D gene: TRBD1
CDR3 DNA: TGTGCCAGCAGCTTAACAGGGACGTACCAAGAGACCCAGTACTTC; CDR3 protein: CASSLTGTYQETQYF; J gene: TRBJ2-5; V gene: TRBV7-8; clone size: NA; D gene: NA
CDR3 DNA: TGTGCCAGCAGCTCTCGCGGGTATGGCTACACCTTC; CDR3 protein: CASSSRGYGYTF; J gene: TRBJ1-2; V gene: TRBV7-9; clone size: NA; D gene: NA
CDR3 DNA: TGTGCCAGCAGCCAAGGACAGGTCTGGGACACAGATACGCAGTATTTT; CDR3 protein: CASSQGQVWDTDTQYF; J gene: TRBJ2-3; V gene: TRBV14; clone size: NA; D gene: NA
CDR3 DNA: TGCGCCAGCAGTACATACACCTACGAGCAGTACTTC; CDR3 protein: CASSTYTYEQYF; J gene: TRBJ2-7; V gene: TRBV28; clone size: NA; D gene: NA
CDR3 DNA: TGTGCCAGCAGCCAAGAGGACAGGGGGTTAACCGGGGAGCTGTTTTTT; CDR3 protein: CASSQEDRGLTGELFF; J gene: TRBJ2-2; V gene: TRBV4-2; clone size: NA; D gene: TRBD1
CDR3 DNA: TGCGCCAGCAGCCTTGGCTTACAGAATGGCTACACCTTC; CDR3 protein: CASSLGLQNGYTF; J gene: TRBJ1-2; V gene: TRBV5-1; clone size: once; D gene: NA
CDR3 DNA: TGCGCCAGCAGCGCTGGGACAGAGGGCACTGAAGCTTTCTTT; CDR3 protein: CASSAGTEGTEAFF; J gene: TRBJ1-1; V gene: TRBV5-1; clone size: NA; D gene: TRBD1
CDR3 DNA: TGTGCCAGCAGCAACAACAGGGCAGCCTACGAGCAGTACTTC; CDR3 protein: CASSNNRAAYEQYF; J gene: TRBJ2-7; V gene: TRBV7-2; clone size: NA; D gene: NA